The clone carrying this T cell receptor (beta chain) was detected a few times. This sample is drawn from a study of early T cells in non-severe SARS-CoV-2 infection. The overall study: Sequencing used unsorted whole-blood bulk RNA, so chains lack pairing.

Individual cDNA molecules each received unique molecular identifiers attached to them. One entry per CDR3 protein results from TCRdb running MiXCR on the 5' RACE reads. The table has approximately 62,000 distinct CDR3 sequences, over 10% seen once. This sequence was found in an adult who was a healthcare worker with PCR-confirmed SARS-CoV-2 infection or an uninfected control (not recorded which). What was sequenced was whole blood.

DNA for the CDR3: TGTGCCAGCAGCTTAGGATCGACTCCGGTTGCGACCGGGGAGCTGTTTTTT. This sequence encodes CASSLGSTPVATGELFF. The chain carries TRBV7-6 and TRBJ2-2; no clear D gene. CDR3 length: 17 amino acids. The V end lost 1 base, the J end lost 5 bases, and 17 bases lay between the germline ends. Germline lookup yields CDR1 SGHVS and CDR2 FNYEAQ.